Following are 15 T cell receptor beta chains from one sample sequenced in a study of post-analysis software for immune sequencing data. Overall study results and limits: TRBV5-6, TRBV5-1 and TRBV20-1 belonged to a set of a few TRBV segments that were more frequent in patients than controls.

Every TCR beta cDNA library bore unique molecular identifiers. MiXCR, run by TCRdb on the PCR reads, gives a single entry per CDR3 protein. The top ten hold about 8% of the sample, which has a few hundred thousand distinct CDR3 sequences, roughly 40% seen once. Their target antigens are unknown. Sequencing input: blood. The receptors were sampled from a girl aged 2-9 years with multiple sclerosis.

The chain carries TRBV4-1 and TRBJ2-7; tentatively, D is TRBD1 (6 bases). Trimming took 0 bases from V and 3 from J, leaving 18 bases between them. Germline loops: CDR1 MGHRA, CDR2 YSYEKL. The CDR3 has 17 amino acids. CDR3 in amino acids: CASSQDQIFRGLYEQYF. CDR3 DNA sequence: TGCGCCAGCAGCCAAGACCAGATTTTCAGGGGTCTCTACGAGCAGTACTTC.

The chain joins TRBV6-2 or TRBV6-3 to TRBJ2-5, with 8 nucleotides matching TRBD1. The V gene end was trimmed by 3 bases and the J gene end by 1 base; junction bases not matched to a gene: 4. The CDR3 spans 15 residues. The germline V gene encodes CDR1 MNHEY and CDR2 SVGEGT. CDR3: CASSYGRGRQETQYF. The CDR3 nucleotides read TGTGCCAGCAGTTATGGCAGGGGGCGCCAAGAGACCCAGTACTTC.

The chain links TRBV7-9 to TRBJ2-3; the D gene is possibly TRBD1 (6 bases). The CDR3 has 16 residues. Germline-derived CDR1 and CDR2 are SEHNR and FQNEAQ (reference sequence). V was cut by 4 bases and J by 4 bases, with 18 bases left in between. CDR3 DNA sequence: TGTGCCAGCAGCTACCGGACAGCTCGCGGAGCAGATACGCAGTATTTT. Translation: CASSYRTARGADTQYF.

This clonotype was observed a few times. The chain has TRBV5-6 and TRBJ2-1; D gene uncertain. Trimming pared 3 bases from V and 8 bases from J, leaving 6 bases between. Per germline, CDR1 SGHDT and CDR2 YYEEEE. The CDR3 totals 11 residues. The CDR3 DNA follows: TGTGCCAGCAGCTGGGTCGATGAGCAGTTCTTC. Its protein is CASSWVDEQFF.

This clonotype was counted between two and nine times. The chain carries TRBV20-1 and TRBJ2-5; the D gene is possibly TRBD1 (6 bases). The CDR3 has 13 amino acids. The germline gives CDR1 DFQATT, CDR2 SNEGSKA (reference sequence). V lost 2 bases and J 2 bases, leaving 9 bases between the germline ends. In DNA form, the CDR3 reads TGCAGTGCTAGAAGCGGACAGCAAGAGACCCAGTACTTC. Translation gives CSARSGQQETQYF.

This chain connects TRBV28 to TRBJ1-4; 8 nucleotides line up with TRBD1. The CDR3 sequence is 14 residues long. Losses at the gene ends were 9 bases for V and 4 bases for J; bases not matched to a gene: 7. From germline, CDR1 is MDHEN and CDR2 SYDVKM. CDR3 loop: CASGQGGYNEKLFF. CDR3 sequence (DNA): TGTGCCAGTGGACAGGGTGGATATAATGAAAAACTGTTTTTT.

This clonotype was detected only a few times. The chain links TRBV5-1 to TRBJ2-1; TRBD2 is a possible D gene (6 bases). The germline V gene has CDR1 SGHRS and CDR2 YFSETQ. V lost 0 bases and J 10 bases, leaving 14 bases between the germline ends. The CDR3 runs to 14 residues. Written as DNA, the CDR3 is TGCGCCAGCAGCTTGGACCTAGCGTCCCGGGAGCAGTTCTTC. It translates to CASSLDLASREQFF.

This clonotype was observed a few times. The rearrangement links TRBV4-3 to TRBJ2-7; 7 bases match TRBD1. Germline loops: CDR1 LGHNA, CDR2 YSLEER. V gave up 0 bases and J gave up 0 bases; unmatched junction bases: 8. CDR3 length equals 17 residues. DNA of the CDR3: TGCGCCAGCAGCCAAGAGCTAGCCCGGACAGGCTCCTACGAGCAGTACTTC. Its protein is CASSQELARTGSYEQYF.

The genes are TRBV10-2 and TRBJ2-3, with 9 bases lining up with TRBD2. CDR1 is WSHSY, CDR2 SAAADI, per germline. This CDR3 is built from 14 residues. The V segment lost 8 bases and the J segment 5 bases; nucleotides outside the gene matches: 8. The CDR3 DNA is TGCGCCAGCGGTAAAGCGGGGGGTCAAGATACGCAGTATTTT. Translation gives CASGKAGGQDTQYF.

The chain couples TRBV6-2 or TRBV6-3 to TRBJ2-1; D perhaps matches TRBD2 (5 bases). The CDR3 spans 15 residues. Germline V gene lookup returns CDR1 MNHEY and CDR2 SVGEGT. The V end was cut by 2 bases, the J end by 2 bases, with 10 bases between. CDR3 region: CASSYDRTPYNEQFF. The CDR3 DNA follows: TGTGCCAGCAGTTACGACCGGACTCCCTACAATGAGCAGTTCTTC.

This clonotype has only a few counts. CDR3 nucleotide sequence: TGTGCCAGCAGCCAAGATGGTCTAGCGGATGAGCAGTTCTTC. Translating it yields CASSQDGLADEQFF. The V gene is TRBV4-2, the J gene TRBJ2-1, with 7 positions matching TRBD2. CDR1 is LGHNA, CDR2 YNFKEQ, per germline. After removal of 0 bases from V and 8 bases from J, the junction contained 4 bases not matched to a gene. CDR3 length: 14 residues.

This clonotype was observed a few times. The chain has TRBV4-3 and TRBJ1-2; no clear D. V lost 0 bases and J 9 bases, leaving 17 bases between the germline ends. The CDR3 is 15 residues long. CDR1 is LGHNA and CDR2 is YSLEER in the germline V gene. The DNA for the CDR3 is TGCGCCAGCAGCCAAGATGAGATCTACCCCATTCGCTACACCTTC. Residues: CASSQDEIYPIRYTF.

V usage is TRBV25-1 and J usage is TRBJ2-1; 11 bases are shared with TRBD1. The CDR3 is made up of 13 amino acids. The germline gives CDR1 MGHDK, CDR2 SYGVNS. The V gene end was trimmed by 6 bases and the J gene end by 9 bases; junction bases not matched to a gene: 4. CDR3 sequence reads: CASRGQGVGEQFF. For the CDR3, the DNA is TGTGCCAGCAGGGGACAGGGGGTGGGTGAGCAGTTCTTC.

This clonotype appeared a few times. The chain combines TRBV7-2 with TRBJ2-1, with D hard to call. This CDR3 has 12 residues. Germline V gene lookup returns CDR1 SGHTA and CDR2 FQGNSA. Deletions cut 8 bases from V and 6 bases from J, with 11 bases between. The CDR3, as DNA: TGTGCCAGCGCCATGTACGGCAATGAGCAGTTCTTC. As protein: CASAMYGNEQFF.

This clonotype has a handful of counts. This rearrangement joins TRBV6-4 to TRBJ2-1, with 10 bases lining up with TRBD2. The CDR3 totals 16 residues. Per the germline V gene, CDR1 is MRHNA and CDR2 is SNTAGT. After removal of 3 bases from V and 8 bases from J, the junction contained 10 bases not matched to a gene. This CDR3 is CASSEKRGLANDEQFF. The CDR3 DNA sequence: TGTGCCAGCAGTGAAAAGAGGGGACTAGCGAACGATGAGCAGTTCTTC.